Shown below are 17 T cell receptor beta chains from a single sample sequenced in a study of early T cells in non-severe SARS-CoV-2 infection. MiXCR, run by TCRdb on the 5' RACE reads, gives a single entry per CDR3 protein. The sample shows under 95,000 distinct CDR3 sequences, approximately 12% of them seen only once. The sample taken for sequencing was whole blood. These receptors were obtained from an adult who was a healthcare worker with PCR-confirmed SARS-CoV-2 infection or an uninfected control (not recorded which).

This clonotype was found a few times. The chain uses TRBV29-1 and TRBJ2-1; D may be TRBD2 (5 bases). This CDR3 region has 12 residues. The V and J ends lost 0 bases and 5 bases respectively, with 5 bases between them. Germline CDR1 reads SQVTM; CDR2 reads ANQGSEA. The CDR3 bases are TGCAGCGTTGAAGAGCGGGACAATGAGCAGTTCTTC. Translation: CSVEERDNEQFF.

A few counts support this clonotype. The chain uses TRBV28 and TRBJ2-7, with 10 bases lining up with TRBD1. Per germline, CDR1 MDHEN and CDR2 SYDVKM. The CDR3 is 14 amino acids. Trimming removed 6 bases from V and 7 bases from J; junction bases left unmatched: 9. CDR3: CASSLPGQGWEQYF. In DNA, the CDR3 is TGTGCCAGCAGCCTCCCGGGACAGGGGTGGGAGCAGTACTTC.

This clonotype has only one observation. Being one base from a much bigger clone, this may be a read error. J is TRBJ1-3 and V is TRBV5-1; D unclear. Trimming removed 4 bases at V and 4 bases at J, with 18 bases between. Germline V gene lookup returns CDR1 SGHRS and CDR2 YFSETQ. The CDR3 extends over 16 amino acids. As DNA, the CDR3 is TGCGCCAGCAGCAGATCGGACCAGACGATGGGAAACACCATATATTTT. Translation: CASSRSDQTMGNTIYF.

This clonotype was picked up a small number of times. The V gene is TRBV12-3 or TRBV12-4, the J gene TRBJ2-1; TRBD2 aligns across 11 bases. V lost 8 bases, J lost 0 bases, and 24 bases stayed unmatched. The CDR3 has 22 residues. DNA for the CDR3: TGTGCCAGCCGAGGGGACAGGACAAACCTAGCGGGAGGTTCGAGCTCCTACAATGAGCAGTTCTTC. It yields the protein CASRGDRTNLAGGSSSYNEQFF.

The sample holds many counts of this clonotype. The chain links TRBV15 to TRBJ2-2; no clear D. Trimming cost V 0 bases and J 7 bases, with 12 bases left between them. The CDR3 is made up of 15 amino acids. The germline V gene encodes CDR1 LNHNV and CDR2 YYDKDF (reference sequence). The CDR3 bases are TGTGCCACCAGCAGAGATGGTAGTCGCCTCGGGGAGCTGTTTTTT. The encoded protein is CATSRDGSRLGELFF.

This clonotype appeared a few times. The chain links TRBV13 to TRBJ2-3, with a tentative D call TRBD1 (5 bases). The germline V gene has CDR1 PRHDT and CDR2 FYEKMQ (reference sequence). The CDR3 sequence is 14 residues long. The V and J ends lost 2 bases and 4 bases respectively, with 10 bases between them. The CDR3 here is CASSLTRAPDTQYF. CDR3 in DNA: TGTGCCAGCAGCTTAACCAGGGCTCCAGATACGCAGTATTTT.

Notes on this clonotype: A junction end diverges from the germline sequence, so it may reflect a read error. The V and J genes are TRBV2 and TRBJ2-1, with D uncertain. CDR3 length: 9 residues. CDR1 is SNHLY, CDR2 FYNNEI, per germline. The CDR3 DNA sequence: TGTGCCACCGACTCGCCGTTAAGCTTC. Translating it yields CATDSPLSF.

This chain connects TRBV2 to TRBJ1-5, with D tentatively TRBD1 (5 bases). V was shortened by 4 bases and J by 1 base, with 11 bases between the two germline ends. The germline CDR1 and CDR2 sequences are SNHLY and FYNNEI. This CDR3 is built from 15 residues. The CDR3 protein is CASSVGGGSNQPQHF. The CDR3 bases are TGTGCCAGCAGTGTCGGGGGTGGGAGCAATCAGCCCCAGCATTTT.

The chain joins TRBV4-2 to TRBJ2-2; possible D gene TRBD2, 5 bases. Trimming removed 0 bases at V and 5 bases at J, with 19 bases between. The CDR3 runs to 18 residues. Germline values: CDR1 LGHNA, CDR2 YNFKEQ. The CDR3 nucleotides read TGTGCCAGCAGCCAAGAAGAGGGTCTCTCGCTGGGGACCGGGGAGCTGTTTTTT. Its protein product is CASSQEEGLSLGTGELFF.

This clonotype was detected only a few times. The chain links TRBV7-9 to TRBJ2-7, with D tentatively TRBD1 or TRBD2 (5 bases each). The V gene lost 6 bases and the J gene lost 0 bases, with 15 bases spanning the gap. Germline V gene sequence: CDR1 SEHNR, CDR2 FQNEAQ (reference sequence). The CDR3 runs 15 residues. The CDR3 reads CASSNRDRGSYEQYF. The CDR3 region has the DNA TGTGCCAGCAGTAACCGGGACCGGGGCTCCTACGAGCAGTACTTC.

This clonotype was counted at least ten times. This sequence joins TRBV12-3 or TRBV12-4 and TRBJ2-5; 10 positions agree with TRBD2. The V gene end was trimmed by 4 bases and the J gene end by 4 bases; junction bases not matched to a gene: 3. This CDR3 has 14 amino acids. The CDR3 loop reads CASSSGLALETQYF. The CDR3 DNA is TGTGCCAGCAGTTCGGGACTAGCGTTAGAGACCCAGTACTTC.

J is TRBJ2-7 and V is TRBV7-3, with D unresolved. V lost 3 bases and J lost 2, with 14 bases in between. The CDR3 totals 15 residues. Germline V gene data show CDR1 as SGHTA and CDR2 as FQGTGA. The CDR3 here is CASSFITEPTYEQYF. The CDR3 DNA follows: TGTGCCAGCAGCTTTATCACGGAACCCACCTACGAGCAGTACTTC.

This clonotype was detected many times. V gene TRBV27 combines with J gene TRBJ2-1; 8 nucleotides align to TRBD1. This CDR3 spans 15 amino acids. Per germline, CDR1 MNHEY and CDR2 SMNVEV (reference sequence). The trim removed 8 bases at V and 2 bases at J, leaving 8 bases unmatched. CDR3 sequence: CASGFQGATYNEQFF. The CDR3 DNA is TGTGCCAGCGGGTTCCAGGGGGCGACCTACAATGAGCAGTTCTTC.

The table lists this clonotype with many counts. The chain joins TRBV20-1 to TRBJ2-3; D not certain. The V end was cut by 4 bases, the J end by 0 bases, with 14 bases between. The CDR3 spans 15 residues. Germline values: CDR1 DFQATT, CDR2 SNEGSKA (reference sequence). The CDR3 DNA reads TGCAGTGCTATCCGGAGCGCGACAAGCACAGATACGCAGTATTTT. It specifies CSAIRSATSTDTQYF.

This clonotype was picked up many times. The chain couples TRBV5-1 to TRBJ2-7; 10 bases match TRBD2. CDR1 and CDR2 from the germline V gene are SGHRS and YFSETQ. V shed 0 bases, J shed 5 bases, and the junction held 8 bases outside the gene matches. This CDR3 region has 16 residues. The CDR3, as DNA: TGCGCCAGCAGCTTGGTATGGCTAGCGGGAGTAAACGAGCAGTACTTC. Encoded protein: CASSLVWLAGVNEQYF.

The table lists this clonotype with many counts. The CDR3 DNA sequence: TGTGCCAGTTCCAGCGGGAGGCCCCCCGATGAGCAGTACTTC. Its protein product is CASSSGRPPDEQYF. The chain carries TRBV19 and TRBJ2-7; 9 nucleotides match TRBD2. CDR1 is LNHDA and CDR2 is SQIVND in the germline V gene (reference sequence). Trimming removed 8 bases from V and 7 bases from J; junction bases left unmatched: 12. This CDR3 comprises 14 residues.

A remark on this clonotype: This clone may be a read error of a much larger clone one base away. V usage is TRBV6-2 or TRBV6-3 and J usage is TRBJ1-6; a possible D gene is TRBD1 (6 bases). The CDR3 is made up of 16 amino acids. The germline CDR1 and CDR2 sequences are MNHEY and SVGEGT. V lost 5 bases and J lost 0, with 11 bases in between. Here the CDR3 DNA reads TGTGCCAGCAGTCCAACGGACAGCTCCTATAATTCACCCCTCCACTTT. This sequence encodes CASSPTDSSYNSPLHF.